Listed below are T cell receptor beta chains from one sample, sequenced in a study of T cells in Graves' hyperthyroidism and ophthalmopathy. TCRdb redid the calling of the multiplex PCR reads with MiXCR, one entry per CDR3 protein. Of 250,000 to 300,000 distinct CDR3 sequences detected, about 15% appear once; the ten largest clones hold about an eighth. The sequenced material came from blood. Receptor source: a middle-aged woman with Graves' hyperthyroidism that later progressed to Graves' ophthalmopathy. The CDR3 runs from the conserved cysteine through the conserved F or W. Fields, in order: clone size, V gene, D gene, J gene, CDR3 protein, CDR3 DNA. A D gene is named only where the DNA matches it firmly. Some rows mark clone size as missing; the rest say once, few, many or name a class of expanded clone.

.,TRBV7-8,TRBD2,TRBJ2-1,CASSSLSGRPYNEQFF,TGTGCCAGCAGCTCCCTTAGCGGGAGGCCGTACAATGAGCAGTTCTTC
many,TRBV20-1,.,TRBJ2-4,CSARAAPRLTKNIQYF,TGCAGTGCTAGGGCGGCCCCACGCCTAACCAAAAACATTCAGTACTTC
many,TRBV14,.,TRBJ2-1,CASSQGGEQFF,TGTGCCAGCAGCCAGGGTGGAGAGCAGTTCTTC
many,TRBV7-9,.,TRBJ2-1,CASSLALRSSYNEQFF,TGTGCCAGCAGCTTAGCTCTGCGGAGCTCCTACAATGAGCAGTTCTTC
many,TRBV27,.,TRBJ2-1,CASSLSWTYSYNEQFF,TGTGCCAGCAGTTTATCTTGGACTTACTCCTACAATGAGCAGTTCTTC
many,TRBV15,.,TRBJ2-5,CATSRDVGPEKVQETQYF,TGTGCCACCAGCAGAGATGTAGGGCCAGAGAAAGTCCAAGAGACCCAGTACTTC
many,TRBV4-2,.,TRBJ1-4,CASSQDSGQTNEKLFF,TGTGCCAGCAGCCAAGATTCCGGACAGACTAATGAAAAACTGTTTTTT
many,TRBV29-1,.,TRBJ2-7,CSVDWDYEQYF,TGCAGCGTTGACTGGGACTACGAGCAGTACTTC
many,TRBV2,TRBD2,TRBJ2-2,CASSVLAANTGELFF,TGTGCCAGCAGTGTGCTAGCGGCGAACACCGGGGAGCTGTTTTTT
few,TRBV10-3,.,TRBJ2-3,CVISDRAAGVTDTQYF,TGTGTCATCAGTGACAGGGCCGCGGGAGTAACAGATACGCAGTATTTT
many,TRBV7-8,.,TRBJ2-3,CASSPEGITDTQYF,TGTGCCAGCAGCCCGGAGGGTATCACAGATACGCAGTATTTT
many,TRBV2,TRBD2,TRBJ2-3,CASSETAGGTDTQYF,TGTGCCAGCAGTGAAACAGCGGGAGGAACAGATACGCAGTATTTT
few,TRBV19,.,TRBJ1-1,CASTWGGNTEAFF,TGTGCCAGTACCTGGGGAGGGAACACTGAAGCTTTCTTT
many,TRBV20-1,.,TRBJ1-1,CSAPDRTTEAFF,TGCAGTGCCCCGGACAGAACCACTGAAGCTTTCTTT
.,TRBV28,TRBD1,TRBJ2-6,CASSFSRTGSFGSGANVLTF,TGTGCCAGCAGTTTCTCCAGGACAGGGAGTTTTGGCTCTGGGGCCAACGTCCTGACTTTC
.,TRBV20-1,.,TRBJ2-7,CSTFSGVIYEQYF,TGCAGTACTTTTAGCGGAGTAATTTACGAGCAGTACTTC
many,TRBV12-3/TRBV12-4,TRBD2,TRBJ2-1,CASRLAGANEQFF,TGTGCCAGTAGACTAGCGGGAGCCAATGAGCAGTTCTTC
.,TRBV4-1,TRBD2,TRBJ2-1,CASSQGRGSTYNEQFF,TGCGCCAGCAGCCAAGGCCGCGGGAGTACCTACAATGAGCAGTTCTTC
many,TRBV6-1,.,TRBJ1-2,CASSPDGTYGYTF,TGTGCCAGCAGCCCAGACGGAACCTATGGCTACACCTTC
many,TRBV15,TRBD1,TRBJ2-7,CATSSDPGTGWVEQYF,TGTGCCACCAGCAGCGATCCCGGGACAGGGTGGGTCGAGCAGTACTTC
many,TRBV28,TRBD2,TRBJ2-7,CASSPGLAGGRSSYEQYF,TGTGCCAGCAGTCCGGGACTAGCGGGAGGAAGGAGCTCCTACGAGCAGTACTTC
many,TRBV7-2,.,TRBJ1-5,CASSLAIGRPQHF,TGTGCCAGCAGCTTAGCAATTGGGAGGCCCCAGCATTTT
.,TRBV12-3/TRBV12-4,.,TRBJ2-3,CASRLRDTQYF,TGTGCCAGCAGGCTTCGCGATACGCAGTATTTT
many,TRBV28,TRBD1,TRBJ1-4,CASSGTWTGAEKLFF,TGTGCCAGCAGCGGTACCTGGACAGGCGCTGAAAAACTGTTTTTT
many,TRBV18,TRBD1,TRBJ2-7,CASSPPGTAYEQYF,TGTGCCAGCTCACCACCCGGGACAGCCTACGAGCAGTACTTC
many,TRBV9,.,TRBJ1-5,CASSAANSNQPQHF,TGTGCCAGCAGCGCGGCTAATAGCAATCAGCCCCAGCATTTT
many,TRBV2,TRBD1,TRBJ2-5,CASSVTGAGETQYF,TGTGCCAGCAGCGTCACAGGGGCAGGAGAGACCCAGTACTTC
many,TRBV5-1,.,TRBJ1-1,CASSLDGSVSTEAFF,TGCGCCAGCAGCTTGGACGGTTCGGTTAGCACTGAAGCTTTCTTT